Listed below are T cell receptor beta chains from one sample, sequenced in a study of blood T cell repertoires in COVID-19. Produced via immunoSEQ multiplex PCR; TCRdb's table is partial and in-frame only. In the table there are fewer than 85,000 clones, around 91% of which are singletons. Input material: peripheral blood. The receptors come from a woman aged 45-65 years in a cohort sampled during active COVID-19. Each CDR3 is given with its conserved first and last residue. A D gene is named only where the DNA matches it firmly. Clone size is not always given. Where it is, it says once, few, many or a class for expanded clones.

v_gene	len	d_gene	abundance	j_gene	CDR3nt	CDR3aa
TRBV5-4	13	-	-	TRBJ2-7	TGTGCCAGCAGCTTTTCGGTCTCCTACGAGCAGTACTTC	CASSFSVSYEQYF
TRBV27	13	TRBD1	-	TRBJ1-1	TGTGCCAGCAGTCCAATTACAGGGGAACCCGCTTTCTTT	CASSPITGEPAFF
TRBV10-2	14	-	-	TRBJ1-1	TGCGCCAGCAGTGAAATAGCCAAGAACACTGAAGCTTTCTTT	CASSEIAKNTEAFF
TRBV7-9	12	-	-	TRBJ2-5	TGTGCCAGCAGCTTAAGCATGGAGACCCAGTACTTC	CASSLSMETQYF
TRBV11-1	13	-	-	TRBJ2-1	TGTGCCAGCAGCTCTAGCTTGGACAATGAGCAGTTCTTC	CASSSSLDNEQFF
TRBV19	15	-	-	TRBJ2-7	TGTGCCAGTAGTCCTACAGGGAAGGGTACCTACGAGCAGTACTTC	CASSPTGKGTYEQYF
TRBV11-3	15	TRBD1	once	TRBJ2-3	TGTGCCAGCAGCCAACAGGGACAGGGGATAAATACGCAGTATTTT	CASSQQGQGINTQYF
TRBV5-1	16	-	few	TRBJ2-7	TGCGCCAGCAGCCCGGAGGGTAGCCTTGGCCGATACGAGCAGTACTTC	CASSPEGSLGRYEQYF
TRBV11-2	17	TRBD2	-	TRBJ2-7	TGTGCCAGCAGCTTAGGGGGCGCCGGGCGGGAGCGGTACGAGCAGTACTTC	CASSLGGAGRERYEQYF
TRBV18	16	TRBD2	-	TRBJ2-3	TGTGCCAGCCTCCCGGGACTAGCGGGAGCAGGGGATACGCAGTATTTT	CASLPGLAGAGDTQYF
TRBV30	15	-	once	TRBJ2-1	TGTGCCTGGAGTAGGGGGACGAGCTCCTACAATGAGCAGTTCTTC	CAWSRGTSSYNEQFF
TRBV28	17	-	-	TRBJ2-6	TGTGCCACCGATACCGGGACATCCAGCTCTGGGGCCAACGTCCTGACTTTC	CATDTGTSSSGANVLTF
TRBV15	19	TRBD2	-	TRBJ2-5	TGTGCCACCAGCAGACGGGGAGGACTAGCGGTTCCCAGTAGGGAGACCCAGTACTTC	CATSRRGGLAVPSRETQYF
TRBV7-2	13	-	-	TRBJ2-1	TGTGCCAGCAGCTTTATGGACAATGGTGAGCAGTTCTTC	CASSFMDNGEQFF
TRBV29-1	14	-	-	TRBJ1-4	TGCAGCGTTGAAGATAGGACAGAAAATGAAAAACTGTTTTTT	CSVEDRTENEKLFF
TRBV25-1	14	TRBD2	-	TRBJ2-7	TGTGCCAGCACTGGGCCGACTAGCGGCTACGAGCAGTACTTC	CASTGPTSGYEQYF
TRBV28	16	TRBD2	-	TRBJ2-1	TGTGCCAGCAGTCCGGCCCTAGCGGGAGGGTACAATGAGCAGTTCTTC	CASSPALAGGYNEQFF
TRBV7-9	16	TRBD1	-	TRBJ1-1	TGTGCCAGCAGCTTAGGCCGGGGACAGGGAAACACTGAAGCTTTCTTT	CASSLGRGQGNTEAFF
TRBV27	16	-	-	TRBJ2-1	TGTGCCAGCTTCCAGGGTCGGAGCCGAACCTACAATGAGCAGTTCTTC	CASFQGRSRTYNEQFF
TRBV24-1	17	TRBD1	-	TRBJ2-3	TGTGCCACCAGTGATCGATCCGGGACAGGCCCGTGGGATACGCAGTATTTT	CATSDRSGTGPWDTQYF
TRBV29-1	14	-	-	TRBJ1-2	TGCAGCGTCTATGGACAGTCAGACCTCCATGGCTACACCTTC	CSVYGQSDLHGYTF
TRBV3-1/TRBV3-2	14	TRBD2	-	TRBJ2-5	TGTGCCAGCAGCTGGACTAGCGGGTGGGAGACCCAGTACTTC	CASSWTSGWETQYF
TRBV5-1	17	-	-	TRBJ2-1	TGCGCCAGCAGCTTGGGGGCCGGGGGGCGCGGCTACAATGAGCAGTTCTTC	CASSLGAGGRGYNEQFF
TRBV28	11	-	-	TRBJ2-5	TGTGCCAGCAGCTCCCGGTCCCCTAAGTACTTC	CASSSRSPKYF
TRBV7-2	17	-	-	TRBJ2-2	TGTGCCAGCAGCTTATCTATTCAGGGCGTCTACACCGGGGAGCTGTTTTTT	CASSLSIQGVYTGELFF
TRBV9	15	-	-	TRBJ1-3	TGTGCCAGCAGCGTCGATGGGGGGTCTGGAAACACCATATATTTT	CASSVDGGSGNTIYF
TRBV6-5	15	TRBD1	-	TRBJ1-4	TGTGCCAGCAGTTACAGGGGGCCAACTAATGAAAAACTGTTTTTT	CASSYRGPTNEKLFF
TRBV28	14	TRBD1	-	TRBJ1-1	TGTGCCAGCAGTTTAGAAGAGGGGGCCCCTGAAGCTTTCTTT	CASSLEEGAPEAFF
TRBV10-3	14	TRBD1	-	TRBJ2-7	TGTGCCATCAGCAAGGGGGACAGCTCCTACGAGCAGTACTTC	CAISKGDSSYEQYF
TRBV14	13	-	-	TRBJ1-2	TGTGCCAGCAGCCACACCAGGGGAGACGGCTACACCTTC	CASSHTRGDGYTF
TRBV15	14	-	-	TRBJ2-7	TGTGCCACCAGCAGAGGAGGGGAGGGGGACGAGCAGTACTTC	CATSRGGEGDEQYF
TRBV9	14	TRBD2	-	TRBJ2-1	TGTGCCAGCAGCGTACTAGCGGGAGAGGGCGAGCAGTTCTTC	CASSVLAGEGEQFF
TRBV18	13	-	-	TRBJ1-1	TGTGCCAGCTCACCGCTCAATGAGGCTGAAGCTTTCTTT	CASSPLNEAEAFF
TRBV5-1	16	-	-	TRBJ2-7	TGCGCCAGCAGCTTGGGAGGAGGATCCCTTACCTACGAGCAGTACTTC	CASSLGGGSLTYEQYF
TRBV2	15	TRBD2	-	TRBJ2-3	TGTGCCAGCAGTGTCCCCAGCGGGAGCGCAGATACGCAGTATTTT	CASSVPSGSADTQYF
TRBV11-2	15	-	-	TRBJ2-3	TGTGCCAGCAGCCTTTCGAGTCTTCGCACAGATACGCAGTATTTT	CASSLSSLRTDTQYF
TRBV3-1/TRBV3-2	16	-	-	TRBJ1-1	TGTGCCAGCAGCCAGGTAGGCAGGGGAAGAAACACTGAAGCTTTCTTT	CASSQVGRGRNTEAFF
TRBV19	14	TRBD1	-	TRBJ1-1	TGTGCCAGTAACGCGGGACAGGGCTATGATGAAGCTTTCTTT	CASNAGQGYDEAFF
TRBV7-9	13	-	few	TRBJ2-7	TGTGCCAGCAGCTCGTTACAAGGAGGCGAGCAGTACTTC	CASSSLQGGEQYF
TRBV6-5	15	TRBD1	-	TRBJ2-7	TGTGCCAGCAGTTACTCAGGACAGGGGGCCTACGAGCAGTACTTC	CASSYSGQGAYEQYF